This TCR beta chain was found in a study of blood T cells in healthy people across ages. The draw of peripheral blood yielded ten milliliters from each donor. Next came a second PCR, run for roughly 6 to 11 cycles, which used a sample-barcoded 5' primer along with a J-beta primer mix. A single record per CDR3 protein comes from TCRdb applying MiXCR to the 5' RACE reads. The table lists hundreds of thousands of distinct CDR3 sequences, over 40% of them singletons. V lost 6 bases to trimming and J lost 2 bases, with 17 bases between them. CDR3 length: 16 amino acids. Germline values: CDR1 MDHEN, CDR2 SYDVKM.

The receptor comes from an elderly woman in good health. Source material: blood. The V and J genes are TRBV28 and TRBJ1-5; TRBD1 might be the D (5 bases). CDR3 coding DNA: TGTGCCAGCAGCCCCGATCGAGGGGTCGGCAATCAGCCCCAGCATTTT. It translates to CASSPDRGVGNQPQHF.